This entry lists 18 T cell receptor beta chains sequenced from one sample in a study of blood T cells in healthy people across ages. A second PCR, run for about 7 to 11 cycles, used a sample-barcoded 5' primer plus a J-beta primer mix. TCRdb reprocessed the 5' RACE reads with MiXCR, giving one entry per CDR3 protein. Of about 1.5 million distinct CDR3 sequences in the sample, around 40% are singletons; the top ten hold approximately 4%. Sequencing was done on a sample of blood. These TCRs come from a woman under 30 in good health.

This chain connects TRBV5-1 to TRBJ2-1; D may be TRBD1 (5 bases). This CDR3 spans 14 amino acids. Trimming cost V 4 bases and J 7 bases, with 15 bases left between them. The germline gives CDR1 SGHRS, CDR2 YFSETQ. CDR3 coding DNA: TGCGCCAGCAGCGTGGCCGCGCAGGGAAATGAGCAGTTCTTC. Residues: CASSVAAQGNEQFF.

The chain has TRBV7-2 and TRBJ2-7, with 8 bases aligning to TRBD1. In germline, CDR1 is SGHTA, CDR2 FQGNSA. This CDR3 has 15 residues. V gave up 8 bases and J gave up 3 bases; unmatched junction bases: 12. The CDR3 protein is CASGGSGQGNYEQYF. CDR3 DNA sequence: TGTGCCAGCGGGGGAAGCGGACAGGGAAACTACGAGCAGTACTTC.

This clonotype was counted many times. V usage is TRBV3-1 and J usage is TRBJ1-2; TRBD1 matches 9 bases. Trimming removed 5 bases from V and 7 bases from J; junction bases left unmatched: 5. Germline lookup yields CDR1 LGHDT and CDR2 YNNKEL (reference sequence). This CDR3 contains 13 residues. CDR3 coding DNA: TGTGCCAGCAGCGTACAGGGGGCGGGTGGCTACACCTTC. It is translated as CASSVQGAGGYTF.

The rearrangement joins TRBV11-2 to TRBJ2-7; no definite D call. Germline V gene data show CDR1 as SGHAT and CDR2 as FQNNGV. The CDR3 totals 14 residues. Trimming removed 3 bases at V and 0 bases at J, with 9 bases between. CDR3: CASSFYGVSYEQYF. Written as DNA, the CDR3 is TGTGCCAGCAGCTTCTACGGAGTCTCCTACGAGCAGTACTTC.

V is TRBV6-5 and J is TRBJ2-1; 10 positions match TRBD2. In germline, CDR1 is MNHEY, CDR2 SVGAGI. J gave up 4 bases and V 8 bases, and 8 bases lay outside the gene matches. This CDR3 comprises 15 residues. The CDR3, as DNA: TGTGCCAGCGGGTTTAGCGGGAGGAGATACAATGAGCAGTTCTTC. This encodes CASGFSGRRYNEQFF.

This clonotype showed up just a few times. Here the CDR3 reads CASIPTHGGETQYF. Written as DNA, the CDR3 is TGTGCCAGCATCCCGACCCACGGTGGTGAGACCCAGTACTTC. The chain links TRBV6-1 to TRBJ2-5; D unresolved. The CDR3 extends over 14 amino acids. V lost 7 bases and J 5 bases, leaving 17 bases between the germline ends. Germline CDR1 reads MNHNS; CDR2 reads SASEGT.

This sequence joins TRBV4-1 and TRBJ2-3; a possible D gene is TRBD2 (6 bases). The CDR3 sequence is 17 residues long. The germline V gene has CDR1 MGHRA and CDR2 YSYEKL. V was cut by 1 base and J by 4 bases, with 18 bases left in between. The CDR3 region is CASSQVMRTRGSDTQYF. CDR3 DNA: TGCGCCAGCAGCCAAGTTATGAGGACTCGGGGGTCAGATACGCAGTATTTT.

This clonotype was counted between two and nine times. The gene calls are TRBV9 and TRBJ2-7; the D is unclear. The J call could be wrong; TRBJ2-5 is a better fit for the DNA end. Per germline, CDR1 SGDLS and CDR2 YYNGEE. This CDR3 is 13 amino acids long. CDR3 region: CASSPSLRETQYF. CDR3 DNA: TGTGCCAGCAGCCCCAGCTTACGTGAGACCCAGTACTTC.

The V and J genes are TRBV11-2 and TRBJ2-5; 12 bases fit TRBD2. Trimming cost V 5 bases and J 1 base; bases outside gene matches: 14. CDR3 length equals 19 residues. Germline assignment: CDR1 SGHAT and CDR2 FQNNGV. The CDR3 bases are TGTGCCAGCAGCCAAAGGGGCCGACTAGCGGGAGAGACCCAAGAGACCCAGTACTTC. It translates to CASSQRGRLAGETQETQYF.

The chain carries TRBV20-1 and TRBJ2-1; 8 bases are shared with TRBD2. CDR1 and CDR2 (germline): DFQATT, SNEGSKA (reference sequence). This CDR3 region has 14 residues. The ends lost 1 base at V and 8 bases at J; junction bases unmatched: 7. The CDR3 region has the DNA TGCAGTGCTAGAGTTAGGACTAGCATGGATGAGCAGTTCTTC. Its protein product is CSARVRTSMDEQFF.

Here the CDR3 DNA reads TGCGCCAGCACCTCTGGGTACGACGATAATTCACCCCTCCACTTT. It yields the protein CASTSGYDDNSPLHF. The rearrangement uses TRBV5-1 and TRBJ1-6; D call uncertain. The CDR3 has 15 amino acids. V lost 6 bases, J lost 5 bases, and 15 bases lay in between. Germline values: CDR1 SGHRS, CDR2 YFSETQ.

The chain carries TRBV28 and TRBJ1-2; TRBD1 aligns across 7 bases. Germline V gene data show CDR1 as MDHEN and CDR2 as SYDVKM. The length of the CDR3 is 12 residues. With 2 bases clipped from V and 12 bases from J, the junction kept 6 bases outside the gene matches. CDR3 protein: CASSLQETGHTF. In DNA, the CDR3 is TGTGCCAGCAGTTTACAGGAGACAGGGCACACCTTC.

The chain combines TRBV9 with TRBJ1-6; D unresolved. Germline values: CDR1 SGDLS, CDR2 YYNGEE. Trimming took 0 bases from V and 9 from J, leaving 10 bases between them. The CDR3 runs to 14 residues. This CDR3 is CASSVGDESSPLHF. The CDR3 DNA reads TGTGCCAGCAGCGTAGGAGACGAGAGTTCACCCCTCCACTTT.

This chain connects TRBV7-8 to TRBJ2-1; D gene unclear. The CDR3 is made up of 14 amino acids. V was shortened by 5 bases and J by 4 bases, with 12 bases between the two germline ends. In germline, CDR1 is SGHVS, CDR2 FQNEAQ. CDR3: CASSTGSLYNEQFF. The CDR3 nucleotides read TGTGCCAGCAGCACCGGGTCCCTTTACAATGAGCAGTTCTTC.

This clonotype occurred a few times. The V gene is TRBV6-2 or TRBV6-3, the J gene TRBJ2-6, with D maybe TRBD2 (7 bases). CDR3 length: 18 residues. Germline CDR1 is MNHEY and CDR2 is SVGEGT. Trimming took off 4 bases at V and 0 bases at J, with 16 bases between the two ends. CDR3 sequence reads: CASSFSGDYSSGANVLTF. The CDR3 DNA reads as TGTGCCAGCAGTTTTTCAGGGGACTACTCCTCTGGGGCCAACGTCCTGACTTTC.

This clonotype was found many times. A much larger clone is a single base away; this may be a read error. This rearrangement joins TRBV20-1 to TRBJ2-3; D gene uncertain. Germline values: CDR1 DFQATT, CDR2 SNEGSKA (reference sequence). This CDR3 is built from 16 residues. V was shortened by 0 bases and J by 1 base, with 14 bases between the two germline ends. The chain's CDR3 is CSARDRARPRTDTQYF. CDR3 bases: TGCAGTGCTAGAGATAGAGCGCGCCCCCGCACAGATACGCAGTATTTT.

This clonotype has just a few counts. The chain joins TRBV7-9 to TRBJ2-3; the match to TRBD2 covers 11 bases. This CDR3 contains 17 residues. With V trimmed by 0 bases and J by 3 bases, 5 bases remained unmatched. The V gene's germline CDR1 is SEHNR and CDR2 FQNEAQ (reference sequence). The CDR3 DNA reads TGTGCCAGCAGCTTAGCTACTAGCGGGGGTTGGACAGATACGCAGTATTTT. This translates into CASSLATSGGWTDTQYF.

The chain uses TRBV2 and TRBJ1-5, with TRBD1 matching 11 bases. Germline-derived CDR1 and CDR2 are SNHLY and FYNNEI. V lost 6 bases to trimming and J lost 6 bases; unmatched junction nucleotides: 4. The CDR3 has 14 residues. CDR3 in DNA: TGTGCCAGCAGCGGACAGGGGGCCCGTCAGCCCCAGCATTTT. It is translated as CASSGQGARQPQHF.